Below, 15 T cell receptor beta chains from the same sample are listed, as sequenced in a study of T cell responses to AZD1222 COVID-19 vaccine. Some clones are missing from TCRdb's copy, which holds only in-frame ones; the method was immunoSEQ multiplex PCR. The table includes around 110,000 clones, approximately 90% detected once. The specimen was peripheral blood, collected on day 0 of AZD1222 vaccination. The source is an adult in good health.

The DNA of the CDR3 is TGTGCCAGCAGGGGACTGCTTGAGACCCAGTACTTC. Translated: CASRGLLETQYF. The chain joins TRBV6-5 to TRBJ2-5; perhaps TRBD2 as D (6 bases). The germline gives CDR1 MNHEY, CDR2 SVGAGI. CDR3 size: 12 residues. The V gene lost 6 bases and the J gene lost 5 bases, with 10 bases spanning the gap.

The V call is TRBV9, the J call TRBJ1-2; D ambiguous. Per germline, CDR1 SGDLS and CDR2 YYNGEE. The CDR3 consists of 15 residues. With 3 bases removed from V and 0 bases from J, the gap between germline ends came to 12 bases. CDR3 loop: CASSAYLVANYGYTF. The CDR3 DNA reads as TGTGCCAGCAGCGCGTACCTGGTAGCTAACTATGGCTACACCTTC.

The DNA of the CDR3 is TGTGCCAGCAGTTTATTAGGAACCGGGGAGCTGTTTTTT. It encodes CASSLLGTGELFF. The chain couples TRBV28 to TRBJ2-2; unclear D gene. Germline V gene lookup returns CDR1 MDHEN and CDR2 SYDVKM. The CDR3 has 13 amino acids. Trimming stripped 1 base from V and 5 bases from J, with 5 bases between.

This clone was recorded once. The V and J genes are TRBV29-1 and TRBJ2-1, with 12 bases lining up with TRBD2. Trimming removed 7 bases from V and 8 bases from J; junction bases left unmatched: 9. CDR3 size: 14 residues. In germline, CDR1 is SQVTM, CDR2 ANQGSEA. CDR3 sequence (DNA): TGCAGCGCTCGACTAGCGGGAGCGAGGGATGAGCAGTTCTTC. Its protein is CSARLAGARDEQFF.

J is TRBJ1-6 and V is TRBV28; 7 positions agree with TRBD1. V trimming: 2 bases; J trimming: 8 bases; junction bases outside the gene matches: 3. CDR1 and CDR2 (germline): MDHEN, SYDVKM. There are 14 residues in the CDR3. This CDR3 reads CASSLRQGDSPLHF. The CDR3 bases are TGTGCCAGCAGTTTAAGGCAGGGGGATTCACCCCTCCACTTT.

This clone appeared once. This rearrangement joins TRBV27 to TRBJ1-6; D is undetermined. CDR1 and CDR2 from the germline V gene are MNHEY and SMNVEV (reference sequence). The CDR3 has 13 residues. The V and J ends lost 5 bases and 0 bases respectively, with 2 bases between them. In nucleotides, the CDR3 is TGTGCCAGCAGTCACTCCTATAATTCACCCCTCCACTTT. This codes for CASSHSYNSPLHF.

The chain recombines TRBV4-1 with TRBJ2-1; TRBD2 might be the D (6 bases). This CDR3 region has 12 residues. Between the trimmed V and J ends, which lost 5 bases and 10 bases, there was a span of 12 bases. The V gene's germline CDR1 is MGHRA and CDR2 YSYEKL. CDR3 nucleotides: TGCGCCAGCAGCTTGCAGGGAGGCGAGCAGTTCTTC. This encodes CASSLQGGEQFF.

This clone was observed a single time. This sequence joins TRBV3-1 (or the pseudogene TRBV3-2) and TRBJ1-1; TRBD1 is a possible D gene (5 bases). This CDR3 is built from 16 residues. V lost 7 bases to trimming and J lost 4 bases, with 22 bases between them. Per the germline V gene, CDR1 is LGHDT and CDR2 is YNNKEL (reference sequence). The CDR3 coding sequence is TGTGCCAGCACCAAAGAAGGATCCCCGGGGGGCACTGAAGCTTTCTTT. Protein product: CASTKEGSPGGTEAFF.

The rearrangement uses TRBV7-2 and TRBJ1-5, with a weak D call TRBD1 (6 bases). The CDR3 is 15 residues long. The V gene lost 0 bases and the J gene lost 6 bases, with 12 bases spanning the gap. Germline V CDR1 and CDR2: SGHTA, FQGNSA. Here the CDR3 DNA reads TGTGCCAGCAGCTTAGCGTTTGGGGGCGGTCAGCCCCAGCATTTT. Encoded protein: CASSLAFGGGQPQHF.

The chain joins TRBV29-1 to TRBJ2-1, with D perhaps being TRBD1 or TRBD2 (5 bases each). V was clipped by 8 bases and J by 2 bases, with 16 bases between them. Germline assignment: CDR1 SQVTM and CDR2 ANQGSEA. The CDR3 sequence is 14 residues long. CDR3 in amino acids: CSTVRGRAYNEQFF. The CDR3 DNA sequence: TGCAGCACCGTGAGGGGTAGGGCCTACAATGAGCAGTTCTTC.

The CDR3 coding sequence is TGTGCCAGCAGCTTAGCAGGGACGAACACTGAAGCTTTCTTT. Amino acids: CASSLAGTNTEAFF. The V gene is TRBV7-2, the J gene TRBJ1-1; tentatively, D is TRBD1 (5 bases). The CDR3 covers 14 residues. Trimming stripped 0 bases from V and 1 base from J, with 6 bases between. Per germline, CDR1 SGHTA and CDR2 FQGNSA.

The chain has TRBV28 and TRBJ2-3, with 9 bases matching TRBD1. The V gene's germline CDR1 is MDHEN and CDR2 SYDVKM. With 5 bases clipped from V and 1 base from J, the junction kept 1 base outside the gene matches. The CDR3 totals 14 residues. CDR3 protein: CASSRTGGTDTQYF. DNA for the CDR3: TGTGCCAGCAGTCGGACAGGGGGCACAGATACGCAGTATTTT.

The J gene is TRBJ1-5, the V gene TRBV12-3 or TRBV12-4; 10 bases agree with TRBD1. The CDR3 is made up of 13 amino acids. V gave up 6 bases and J gave up 5 bases; unmatched junction bases: 1. DNA of the CDR3: TGTGCCAGCAGAGGACAGGGGGATCAGCCCCAGCATTTT. Translation: CASRGQGDQPQHF.

J is TRBJ2-7 and V is TRBV4-1; D ambiguous. Trimming took off 2 bases at V and 0 bases at J, with 8 bases between the two ends. CDR1 and CDR2 (germline): MGHRA, YSYEKL. This CDR3 is 14 amino acids long. For the CDR3, the DNA is TGCGCCAGCAGCCAACCCTCCAGCTCCTACGAGCAGTACTTC. Translated: CASSQPSSSYEQYF.

The V call is TRBV5-1, the J call TRBJ2-7, with D possibly being TRBD1 (5 bases). V lost 4 bases to trimming and J lost 2 bases, with 16 bases between them. Per germline, CDR1 SGHRS and CDR2 YFSETQ. The CDR3 loop spans 15 amino acids. Here the CDR3 DNA reads TGCGCCAGCAGCCTACTGTCAGGGCCCACCTACGAGCAGTACTTC. Translating gives CASSLLSGPTYEQYF.